The 2 T cell receptor beta chains below were found in one sample sequenced in a study of T cells in Graves' hyperthyroidism and ophthalmopathy. The TCR beta CDR3 regions underwent amplification using RNA transcripts as the source. A first-round RT-PCR of the TCR CDR3 used the HTBI primer set. TCRdb recomputed calls from the multiplex PCR reads with MiXCR, one row per CDR3 protein. The sample has around 560,000 distinct CDR3 sequences; approximately 16% are singletons. The sequenced sample was blood. Source of these receptors: a woman aged 18-29 years with Graves' hyperthyroidism.

This clonotype was seen more than once but under ten times. V is TRBV7-2 and J is TRBJ2-1; 7 bases align to TRBD2. This CDR3 is 14 amino acids long. Germline V gives CDR1 SGHTA, CDR2 FQGNSA. After removal of 3 bases from V and 6 bases from J, the junction contained 5 bases not matched to a gene. In nucleotides, the CDR3 is TGTGCCAGCAGCTTGCCTAGCGGAGCCAATGAGCAGTTCTTC. Protein sequence: CASSLPSGANEQFF.

This clonotype was observed a handful of times. The gene calls are TRBV5-6 and TRBJ1-4, with D perhaps TRBD1 (5 bases). The CDR3 has 13 amino acids. Trimming removed 4 bases from V and 4 bases from J, with 8 bases in between. CDR1 is SGHDT, CDR2 YYEEEE, per germline. This CDR3 reads CASSDRYNEKLFF. The DNA of the CDR3 is TGTGCCAGCAGCGACAGATATAATGAAAAACTGTTTTTT.